These T cell receptor beta chains were read from a single sample in a study of T cells in Graves' hyperthyroidism and ophthalmopathy. TCRdb re-analysed the multiplex PCR reads in MiXCR, keeping a single row per CDR3 protein. Among about 740,000 distinct CDR3 sequences listed, 13% to 15% were seen once. The specimen was blood. These receptors were collected from a woman between 18 and 30 years old with Graves' hyperthyroidism. CDR3s include the opening cysteine and the closing phenylalanine or tryptophan. The order of the fields is V gene, J gene, clone size, D gene, CDR3 protein, CDR3 DNA. The D gene is left open where the match is weak. Size is stated for part of the rows, as once, few or many counts, or as a class when the clone is expanded.

v_gene: TRBV7-8
j_gene: TRBJ2-2
abundance: -
d_gene: TRBD2
CDR3aa: CASSLLASGRGTNTGELFF
CDR3nt: TGTGCCAGCAGCTTACTGGCTAGCGGGAGAGGCACTAACACCGGGGAGCTGTTTTTT

v_gene: TRBV11-2
j_gene: TRBJ1-5
abundance: many
d_gene: -
CDR3aa: CASSLQGLGNQPQHF
CDR3nt: TGTGCCAGCAGCTTACAGGGTTTGGGCAATCAGCCCCAGCATTTT

v_gene: TRBV5-6
j_gene: TRBJ1-1
abundance: few
d_gene: -
CDR3aa: CASRHGTEAFF
CDR3nt: TGTGCCAGCAGACATGGGACTGAAGCTTTCTTT

v_gene: TRBV7-9
j_gene: TRBJ2-3
abundance: many
d_gene: -
CDR3aa: CASSRPGLGTDTQYF
CDR3nt: TGTGCCAGCAGCCGCCCAGGGTTGGGGACAGATACGCAGTATTTT

v_gene: TRBV20-1
j_gene: TRBJ2-7
abundance: many
d_gene: TRBD2
CDR3aa: CSARAPSGIYEQYF
CDR3nt: TGCAGTGCTAGAGCACCTAGCGGGATTTACGAGCAGTACTTC

v_gene: TRBV10-3
j_gene: TRBJ2-3
abundance: few
d_gene: -
CDR3aa: CATKRMGYTDTQYF
CDR3nt: TGTGCCACCAAAAGAATGGGATACACAGATACGCAGTATTTT

v_gene: TRBV3-1
j_gene: TRBJ1-6
abundance: -
d_gene: TRBD1
CDR3aa: CASSLYRGRDNSPLHF
CDR3nt: TGTGCCAGCAGCTTATACAGGGGGCGCGATAATTCACCCCTCCACTTT

v_gene: TRBV7-9
j_gene: TRBJ2-1
abundance: -
d_gene: TRBD2
CDR3aa: CASNRTSHRTVSYNEQFF
CDR3nt: TGTGCCAGCAACAGGACTAGCCATCGCACCGTCTCCTACAATGAGCAGTTCTTC

v_gene: TRBV20-1
j_gene: TRBJ2-6
abundance: few
d_gene: -
CDR3aa: CSALGVSGANVLTF
CDR3nt: TGCAGTGCGCTTGGGGTCTCTGGGGCCAACGTCCTGACTTTC

v_gene: TRBV6-1
j_gene: TRBJ2-3
abundance: few
d_gene: -
CDR3aa: CAGMGYPDTQYF
CDR3nt: TGTGCCGGCATGGGCTATCCAGATACGCAGTATTTT